These 8 T cell receptor beta chains share one sample of origin, sequenced in a study of blood T cell repertoires in COVID-19. Produced via immunoSEQ multiplex PCR; TCRdb's table is partial and in-frame only. The sample carries fewer than 200,000 clones, almost 85% recorded once. Sequences were obtained from peripheral blood. The receptors shown here come from a woman aged 80 or older with COVID-19, enrolled during active disease.

V is TRBV9 and J is TRBJ2-2; 11 bases match TRBD2. J gave up 6 bases and V 2 bases, and 6 bases lay outside the gene matches. Germline V gene sequence: CDR1 SGDLS, CDR2 YYNGEE. This CDR3 has 16 residues. CDR3 sequence: CASSVTSGGFPGELFF. CDR3 coding DNA: TGTGCCAGCAGCGTTACTAGCGGGGGATTCCCCGGGGAGCTGTTTTTT.

The chain recombines TRBV11-2 with TRBJ2-7, with 8 bases lining up with TRBD2. After removal of 2 bases from V and 2 bases from J, the junction contained 5 bases not matched to a gene. The length of the CDR3 is 15 residues. Per germline, CDR1 SGHAT and CDR2 FQNNGV. The CDR3 DNA reads TGTGCCAGCAGCTTAAGGGCGGGGGGTCCCTACGAGCAGTACTTC. This sequence encodes CASSLRAGGPYEQYF.

This chain links TRBV29-1 with TRBJ1-1; D remains unclear. The CDR3 loop spans 13 amino acids. CDR1 and CDR2 (germline): SQVTM, ANQGSEA. Trimming took 6 bases from V and 0 from J, leaving 11 bases between them. In nucleotides, the CDR3 is TGCAGCGTATCGACATCCATGAACACTGAAGCTTTCTTT. The encoded protein is CSVSTSMNTEAFF.

The CDR3 loop is CASRRVPGEETQYF. The CDR3 DNA sequence: TGTGCCTCGCGGAGGGTCCCGGGGGAAGAGACCCAGTACTTC. This chain uses TRBV5-5 with TRBJ2-5; perhaps TRBD2 as D (6 bases). Per the germline V gene, CDR1 is SGHKS and CDR2 is YYEKEE (reference sequence). This CDR3 has 14 amino acids. The V end was cut by 10 bases, the J end by 3 bases, with 19 bases between.

The chain carries TRBV21-1 and TRBJ2-1; TRBD1, as called in the table, went unchecked against the DNA. TRBV21-1 is assigned pseudogene status. There are 16 residues in the CDR3. The CDR3: CASSKERGLKYNEQFF. In DNA form, the CDR3 reads TGTGCCAGCAGCAAAGAAAGGGGGCTCAAGTACAATGAGCAGTTCTTC.

This clone occurred a few times. V is TRBV5-5 and J is TRBJ1-6, with D possibly TRBD1 on 5 matching bases. V lost 2 bases and J 10 bases, leaving 10 bases between the germline ends. The germline V gene has CDR1 SGHKS and CDR2 YYEKEE (reference sequence). The CDR3 has 13 amino acids. CDR3 nucleotides: TGTGCCAGCAGCTTCGCAGGGAACTCACCCCTCCACTTT. Amino acid sequence: CASSFAGNSPLHF.

The chain links TRBV11-3 to TRBJ2-4, with D maybe TRBD2 (6 bases). V lost 0 bases and J lost 0, with 9 bases in between. This CDR3 region has 16 residues. Germline-derived CDR1 and CDR2 are SGHNT and YENEEA. The CDR3 bases are TGTGCCAGCAGCTTAGAAGGAGCGGGAGCCAAAAACATTCAGTACTTC. Amino acids: CASSLEGAGAKNIQYF.

The V gene is TRBV19, the J gene TRBJ1-3; perhaps TRBD1 as D (5 bases). The CDR3 runs 17 residues. CDR1 and CDR2 (germline): LNHDA, SQIVND (reference sequence). Trimming cost V 11 bases and J 0 bases, with 23 bases left between them. The CDR3 reads CAATGTFPLHSGNTIYF. CDR3 nucleotide sequence: TGTGCCGCCACCGGGACTTTCCCCCTCCACTCTGGAAACACCATATATTTT.